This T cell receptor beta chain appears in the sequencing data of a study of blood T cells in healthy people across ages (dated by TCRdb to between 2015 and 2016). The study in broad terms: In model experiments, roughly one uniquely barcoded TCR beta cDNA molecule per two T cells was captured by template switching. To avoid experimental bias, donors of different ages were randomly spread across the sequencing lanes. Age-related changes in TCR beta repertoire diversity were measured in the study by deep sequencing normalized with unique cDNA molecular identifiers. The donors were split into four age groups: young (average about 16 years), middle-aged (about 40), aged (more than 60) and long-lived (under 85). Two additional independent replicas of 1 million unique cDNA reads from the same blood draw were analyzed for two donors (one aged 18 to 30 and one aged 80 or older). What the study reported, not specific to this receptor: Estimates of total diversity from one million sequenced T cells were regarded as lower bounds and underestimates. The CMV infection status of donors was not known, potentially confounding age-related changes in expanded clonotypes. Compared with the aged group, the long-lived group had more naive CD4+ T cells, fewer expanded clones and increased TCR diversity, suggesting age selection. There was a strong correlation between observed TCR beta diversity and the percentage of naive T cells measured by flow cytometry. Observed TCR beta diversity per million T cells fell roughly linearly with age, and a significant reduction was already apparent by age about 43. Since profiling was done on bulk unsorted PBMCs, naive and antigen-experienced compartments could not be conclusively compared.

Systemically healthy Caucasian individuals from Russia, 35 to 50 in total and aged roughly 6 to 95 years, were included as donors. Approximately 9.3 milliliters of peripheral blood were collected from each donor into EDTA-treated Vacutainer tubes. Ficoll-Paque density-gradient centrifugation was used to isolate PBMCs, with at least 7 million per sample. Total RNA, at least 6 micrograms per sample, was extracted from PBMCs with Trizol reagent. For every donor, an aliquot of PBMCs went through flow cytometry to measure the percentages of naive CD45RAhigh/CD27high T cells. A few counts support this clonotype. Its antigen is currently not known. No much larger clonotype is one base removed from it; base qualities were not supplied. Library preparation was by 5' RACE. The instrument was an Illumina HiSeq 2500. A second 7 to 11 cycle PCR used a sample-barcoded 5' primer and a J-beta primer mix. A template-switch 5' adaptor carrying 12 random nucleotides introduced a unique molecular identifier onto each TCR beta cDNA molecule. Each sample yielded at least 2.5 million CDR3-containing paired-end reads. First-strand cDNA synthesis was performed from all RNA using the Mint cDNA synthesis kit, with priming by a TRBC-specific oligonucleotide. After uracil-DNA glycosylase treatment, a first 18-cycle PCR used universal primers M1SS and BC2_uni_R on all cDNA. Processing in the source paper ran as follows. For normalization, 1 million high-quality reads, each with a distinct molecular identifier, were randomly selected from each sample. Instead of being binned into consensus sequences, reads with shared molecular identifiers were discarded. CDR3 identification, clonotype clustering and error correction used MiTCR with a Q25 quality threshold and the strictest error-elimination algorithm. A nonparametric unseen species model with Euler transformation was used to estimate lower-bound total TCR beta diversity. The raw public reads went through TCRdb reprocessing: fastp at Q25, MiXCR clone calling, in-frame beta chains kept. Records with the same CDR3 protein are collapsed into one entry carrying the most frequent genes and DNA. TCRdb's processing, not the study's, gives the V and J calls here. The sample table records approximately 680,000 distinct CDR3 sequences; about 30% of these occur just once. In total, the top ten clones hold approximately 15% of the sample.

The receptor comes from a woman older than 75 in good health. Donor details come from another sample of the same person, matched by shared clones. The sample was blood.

The nucleotides read TGTGCCAGCAGCCCCCCGGGATTCCCTGGGGGTGAGCAGTTCTTC. Translated, this is CASSPPGFPGGEQFF. The chain couples TRBV7-2 to TRBJ2-1; the D call could be TRBD1 or TRBD2, with each sharing 5 bases. V sheds 5 bases and J sheds 9 bases, leaving 20 bases between their ends. CDR1 and CDR2 (SGHTA, FQGNSA) derive from the germline V gene. Its CDR3 holds 15 amino acids, cysteine through phenylalanine. Kept here is only the CDR3 DNA, which spans 45 bases and is read in frame from base 1.